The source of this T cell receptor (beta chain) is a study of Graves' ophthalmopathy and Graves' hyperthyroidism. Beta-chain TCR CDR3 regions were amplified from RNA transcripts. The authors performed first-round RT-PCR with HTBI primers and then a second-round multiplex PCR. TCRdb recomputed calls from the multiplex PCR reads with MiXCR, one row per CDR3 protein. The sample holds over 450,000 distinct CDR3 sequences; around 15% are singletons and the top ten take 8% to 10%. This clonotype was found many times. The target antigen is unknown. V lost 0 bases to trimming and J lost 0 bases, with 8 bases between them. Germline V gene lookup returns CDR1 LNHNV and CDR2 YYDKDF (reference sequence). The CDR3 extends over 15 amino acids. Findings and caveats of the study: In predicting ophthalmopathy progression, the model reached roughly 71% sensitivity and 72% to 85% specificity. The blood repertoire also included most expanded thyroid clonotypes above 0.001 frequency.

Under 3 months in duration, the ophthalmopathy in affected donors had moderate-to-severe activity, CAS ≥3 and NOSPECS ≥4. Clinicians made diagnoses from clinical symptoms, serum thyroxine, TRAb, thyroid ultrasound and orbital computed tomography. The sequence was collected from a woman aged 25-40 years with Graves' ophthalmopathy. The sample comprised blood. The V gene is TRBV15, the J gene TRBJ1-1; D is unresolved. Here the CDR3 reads CATSRDRSLNTEAFF. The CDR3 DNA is TGTGCCACCAGCAGAGATAGATCACTGAACACTGAAGCTTTCTTT.